The rows below give T cell receptor beta chains drawn from one sample of a study of T-cell reconstitution after alpha-beta-depleted transplantation in children. Via MiXCR, TCRdb re-called the PCR reads, giving one row per CDR3 protein. This sample has approximately 85,000 distinct CDR3 sequences, with roughly 15% found just once. The sample was PBMCs, mostly from graft donor cells, taken 180 days after TCRalphabeta/CD19-depleted stem cell transplant. These receptors all stem from a male patient between 2 and 15 years old who had a stem cell transplant for acute lymphoblastic leukemia, so the T cells may come from the graft donor. The CDR3 runs from the conserved cysteine through the conserved F or W. A D gene is named only where the DNA matches it firmly. The size of a clone is reported for some rows only, either as once, few or many, or as a class for expanded clones.

v_call: TRBV5-1
cdr3_length: 16
clone_size: few
d_call: .
j_call: TRBJ2-7
cdr3_nt: TGCGCCAGCAGCTTGGGGTACGACAGAGTCTCCTACGAGCAGTACTTC
cdr3_aa: CASSLGYDRVSYEQYF

v_call: TRBV12-3/TRBV12-4
cdr3_length: 14
clone_size: medium-sized
d_call: TRBD1
j_call: TRBJ1-2
cdr3_nt: TGTGCCAGCAGTAGGAGCGGGACAGCATACGGCTACACCTTC
cdr3_aa: CASSRSGTAYGYTF

v_call: TRBV9
cdr3_length: 15
clone_size: few
d_call: .
j_call: TRBJ1-2
cdr3_nt: TGTGCCAGCAGCGTCAGGGGAGGCTCGAACTATGGCTACACCTTC
cdr3_aa: CASSVRGGSNYGYTF

v_call: TRBV7-9
cdr3_length: 16
clone_size: .
d_call: TRBD1
j_call: TRBJ2-7
cdr3_nt: TGTGCCAGCAGCTTATTGGTCCGGACAGGGGCCCACGAGCAGTACTTC
cdr3_aa: CASSLLVRTGAHEQYF

v_call: TRBV3-1
cdr3_length: 18
clone_size: many
d_call: TRBD2
j_call: TRBJ2-3
cdr3_nt: TGTGCCAGCAGCCAACACAGCCTAGGACTAGCGGGGGGAGATACGCAGTATTTT
cdr3_aa: CASSQHSLGLAGGDTQYF

v_call: TRBV3-1
cdr3_length: 13
clone_size: few
d_call: .
j_call: TRBJ2-7
cdr3_nt: TGTGCCAGCACCCAAACAGGTTCCTACGAGCAGTACTTC
cdr3_aa: CASTQTGSYEQYF

v_call: TRBV12-3/TRBV12-4
cdr3_length: 15
clone_size: few
d_call: .
j_call: TRBJ2-7
cdr3_nt: TGTGCCAGCAGTTTCCCTTTGGGTGTCTCCTACGAGCAGTACTTC
cdr3_aa: CASSFPLGVSYEQYF

v_call: TRBV18
cdr3_length: 16
clone_size: few
d_call: TRBD1
j_call: TRBJ2-5
cdr3_nt: TGTGCCAGCTCACAACTCCCGGGACAGACACAAGAGACCCAGTACTTC
cdr3_aa: CASSQLPGQTQETQYF

v_call: TRBV12-3/TRBV12-4
cdr3_length: 15
clone_size: few
d_call: TRBD1
j_call: TRBJ1-2
cdr3_nt: TGTGCCAGCAGTTTAAGTACAGGGGGCTCCTATGGCTACACCTTC
cdr3_aa: CASSLSTGGSYGYTF

v_call: TRBV29-1
cdr3_length: 13
clone_size: many
d_call: .
j_call: TRBJ2-5
cdr3_nt: TGCAGCGTTGAAGGGGGCCGGGCAGAGACCCAGTACTTC
cdr3_aa: CSVEGGRAETQYF

v_call: TRBV18
cdr3_length: 20
clone_size: .
d_call: TRBD2
j_call: TRBJ2-7
cdr3_nt: TGTGCCAGCTCACCCCTGGAGACTAGCGGGGGGCCCCTTTCCTCCTACGAGCAGTACTTC
cdr3_aa: CASSPLETSGGPLSSYEQYF

v_call: TRBV19
cdr3_length: 13
clone_size: few
d_call: .
j_call: TRBJ2-5
cdr3_nt: TGTGCCAGTAGTAAGTGGGAAGAAGAGACCCAGTACTTC
cdr3_aa: CASSKWEEETQYF

v_call: TRBV20-1
cdr3_length: 14
clone_size: many
d_call: TRBD2
j_call: TRBJ2-7
cdr3_nt: TGCAGTGCTAGACCGGGGGGGCCTTCCTACGAGCAGTACTTC
cdr3_aa: CSARPGGPSYEQYF

v_call: TRBV5-1
cdr3_length: 16
clone_size: many
d_call: .
j_call: TRBJ2-7
cdr3_nt: TGCGCCAGCAGCTCCTTCAGCTCGCAGGAGGGGGACGAGCAGTACTTC
cdr3_aa: CASSSFSSQEGDEQYF

v_call: TRBV7-2
cdr3_length: 14
clone_size: few
d_call: .
j_call: TRBJ2-2
cdr3_nt: TGTGCCAGCAGCTTACCTAGGGGCACCGGGGAGCTGTTTTTT
cdr3_aa: CASSLPRGTGELFF

v_call: TRBV7-9
cdr3_length: 15
clone_size: .
d_call: TRBD1
j_call: TRBJ2-5
cdr3_nt: TGTGCCAGCAGACGGACGACAGGGGTCCAAGAGACCCAGTACTTC
cdr3_aa: CASRRTTGVQETQYF

v_call: TRBV11-2
cdr3_length: 14
clone_size: .
d_call: .
j_call: TRBJ2-5
cdr3_nt: TGTGCCAGCAGCTTACGACAGGGAGGGGAGACCCAGTACTTC
cdr3_aa: CASSLRQGGETQYF

v_call: TRBV7-2
cdr3_length: 16
clone_size: few
d_call: .
j_call: TRBJ1-6
cdr3_nt: TGTGCCAGCAGCTCCCCCTTTAGGGGAAAAAATTCACCCCTCCACTTT
cdr3_aa: CASSSPFRGKNSPLHF

v_call: TRBV3-1
cdr3_length: 16
clone_size: .
d_call: TRBD1
j_call: TRBJ2-1
cdr3_nt: TGTGCCAGCAGCCAACAAGGGACAGGGGGCCGCAATGAGCAGTTCTTC
cdr3_aa: CASSQQGTGGRNEQFF

v_call: TRBV12-3/TRBV12-4
cdr3_length: 14
clone_size: .
d_call: .
j_call: TRBJ1-2
cdr3_nt: TGTGCCAGCAGTTCCCCGCAGATCCTCTATGGCTACACCTTC
cdr3_aa: CASSSPQILYGYTF

v_call: TRBV5-5
cdr3_length: 13
clone_size: many
d_call: .
j_call: TRBJ1-6
cdr3_nt: TGTGCCAGCAGCCCGACACCTATTTCACCCCTCCACTTT
cdr3_aa: CASSPTPISPLHF

v_call: TRBV4-3
cdr3_length: 16
clone_size: .
d_call: .
j_call: TRBJ1-6
cdr3_nt: TGCGCCAGCAGCCAATTAGCCTACTCCTATAATTCACCCCTCCACTTT
cdr3_aa: CASSQLAYSYNSPLHF

v_call: TRBV29-1
cdr3_length: 14
clone_size: many
d_call: .
j_call: TRBJ1-1
cdr3_nt: TGCAGCGTTGGGCCCAATGTCAGGGAAACTGAAGCTTTCTTT
cdr3_aa: CSVGPNVRETEAFF

v_call: TRBV6-6
cdr3_length: 13
clone_size: few
d_call: TRBD1
j_call: TRBJ2-1
cdr3_nt: TGTGCCAGCAGTACCGGGACAGACTATGAGCAGTTCTTC
cdr3_aa: CASSTGTDYEQFF

v_call: TRBV20-1
cdr3_length: 13
clone_size: many
d_call: .
j_call: TRBJ1-5
cdr3_nt: TGCAGTGCCCTTAGGCTCCCCGGAGAGCCCCAGCATTTT
cdr3_aa: CSALRLPGEPQHF

v_call: TRBV4-2
cdr3_length: 16
clone_size: medium-sized
d_call: TRBD2
j_call: TRBJ2-3
cdr3_nt: TGTGCCAGCAGCCAGTTCCTAGCGGGGGGAACAGATACGCAGTATTTT
cdr3_aa: CASSQFLAGGTDTQYF

v_call: TRBV20-1
cdr3_length: 14
clone_size: .
d_call: TRBD1
j_call: TRBJ2-7
cdr3_nt: TGCAGTGCTAGAGTACAGGGGGTGATTGGCGAGCAGTACTTC
cdr3_aa: CSARVQGVIGEQYF

v_call: TRBV7-2
cdr3_length: 15
clone_size: few
d_call: TRBD1
j_call: TRBJ2-3
cdr3_nt: TGTGCCAGCAGCCCCAGGGGGTTTGGCACAGATACGCAGTATTTT
cdr3_aa: CASSPRGFGTDTQYF

v_call: TRBV27
cdr3_length: 15
clone_size: few
d_call: TRBD2
j_call: TRBJ2-5
cdr3_nt: TGTGCCAGCAGTTTTCTAGCGGGAGGACAAGAGACCCAGTACTTC
cdr3_aa: CASSFLAGGQETQYF

v_call: TRBV7-2
cdr3_length: 14
clone_size: few
d_call: .
j_call: TRBJ1-2
cdr3_nt: TGTGCCAGCAGTGCCGGCGGCCCGCGGAGTGGCTACACCTTC
cdr3_aa: CASSAGGPRSGYTF

v_call: TRBV25-1
cdr3_length: 14
clone_size: many
d_call: .
j_call: TRBJ1-6
cdr3_nt: TGTGCCAGCAGTGAAACTGGGTATAATTCACCCCTCCACTTT
cdr3_aa: CASSETGYNSPLHF

v_call: TRBV6-1
cdr3_length: 14
clone_size: .
d_call: .
j_call: TRBJ1-2
cdr3_nt: TGTGCCAGCAGTCGGACAGATCTAAACTATGGCTACACCTTC
cdr3_aa: CASSRTDLNYGYTF

v_call: TRBV7-8
cdr3_length: 16
clone_size: few
d_call: .
j_call: TRBJ2-7
cdr3_nt: TGTGCCAGCAGCTTAGCGCGGGCAGGGAGCTCCTACGAGCAGTACTTC
cdr3_aa: CASSLARAGSSYEQYF

v_call: TRBV24-1
cdr3_length: 12
clone_size: few
d_call: .
j_call: TRBJ2-2
cdr3_nt: TGTGCCACCAGTGATTTATGGGGGGAGCTGTTTTTT
cdr3_aa: CATSDLWGELFF

v_call: TRBV24-1
cdr3_length: 12
clone_size: few
d_call: .
j_call: TRBJ1-2
cdr3_nt: TGTGCCACCAGTGATCAGGGCTATGGCTACACCTTC
cdr3_aa: CATSDQGYGYTF

v_call: TRBV5-2
cdr3_length: 21
clone_size: many
d_call: .
j_call: TRBJ2-3
cdr3_nt: .
cdr3_aa: CASNSDVGRGAVGGATDTQYF

v_call: TRBV6-1
cdr3_length: 13
clone_size: .
d_call: .
j_call: TRBJ1-1
cdr3_nt: TGTGCCAGCATCAGAGGCGAGAACACTGAAGCTTTCTTT
cdr3_aa: CASIRGENTEAFF

v_call: TRBV15
cdr3_length: 13
clone_size: few
d_call: .
j_call: TRBJ1-1
cdr3_nt: TGTGCCACCAGCCACAGGGTCTACCCTGAAGCTTTCTTT
cdr3_aa: CATSHRVYPEAFF

v_call: TRBV5-5
cdr3_length: 14
clone_size: few
d_call: .
j_call: TRBJ2-7
cdr3_nt: TGTGCCAGCAGCTTGGCCGACGGCTTCTACGAGCAGTACTTC
cdr3_aa: CASSLADGFYEQYF

v_call: TRBV18
cdr3_length: 17
clone_size: many
d_call: .
j_call: TRBJ1-1
cdr3_nt: TGTGCCAGCTCACCACCGACGGTCCAAGTCTTACGGACTGAAGCTTTCTTT
cdr3_aa: CASSPPTVQVLRTEAFF

v_call: TRBV10-3
cdr3_length: 14
clone_size: .
d_call: .
j_call: TRBJ1-6
cdr3_nt: TGTGCCATCAGTGACAGGGGAGGGAATTCACCCCTCCACTTT
cdr3_aa: CAISDRGGNSPLHF

v_call: TRBV21-1
cdr3_length: 15
clone_size: .
d_call: .
j_call: TRBJ1-1
cdr3_nt: TGTGCCAGCAGCAAAGGTGAGGAGGACGACACTGAAGCTTTCTTT
cdr3_aa: CASSKGEEDDTEAFF

v_call: TRBV18
cdr3_length: 16
clone_size: .
d_call: .
j_call: TRBJ2-7
cdr3_nt: TGTGCCAGCTCAGTAAGAACACCGGGAGCAGGATACGAGCAGTACTTC
cdr3_aa: CASSVRTPGAGYEQYF

v_call: TRBV5-1
cdr3_length: 19
clone_size: many
d_call: TRBD2
j_call: TRBJ2-5
cdr3_nt: TGCGCCAGCAGTTCTGTGGGTCAAGCCAGCGGGGGGCCCCGGGAGACCCAGTACTTC
cdr3_aa: CASSSVGQASGGPRETQYF

v_call: TRBV7-9
cdr3_length: 14
clone_size: .
d_call: .
j_call: TRBJ2-5
cdr3_nt: TGTGCCAGCAGCCACAATGAGGGTCCGGAGACCCAGTACTTC
cdr3_aa: CASSHNEGPETQYF

v_call: TRBV7-2
cdr3_length: 16
clone_size: .
d_call: TRBD1
j_call: TRBJ1-5
cdr3_nt: TGTGCCAGCAGCTCATGGGACAGGGGATACAATCAGCCCCAGCATTTT
cdr3_aa: CASSSWDRGYNQPQHF

v_call: TRBV28
cdr3_length: 11
clone_size: few
d_call: .
j_call: TRBJ2-1
cdr3_nt: TGTGCCAGCAGCACGTACAATGAGCAGTTCTTC
cdr3_aa: CASSTYNEQFF

v_call: TRBV29-1
cdr3_length: 16
clone_size: few
d_call: .
j_call: TRBJ2-2
cdr3_nt: TGCAGCGTTGTAGACAGGAGATACGCGAACACCGGGGAGCTGTTTTTT
cdr3_aa: CSVVDRRYANTGELFF

v_call: TRBV6-2/TRBV6-3
cdr3_length: 13
clone_size: .
d_call: TRBD1
j_call: TRBJ2-7
cdr3_nt: TGTGCCAGCAGTTCGGGACAGCAATACGAGCAGTACTTC
cdr3_aa: CASSSGQQYEQYF

v_call: TRBV6-2/TRBV6-3
cdr3_length: 13
clone_size: few
d_call: TRBD2
j_call: TRBJ2-1
cdr3_nt: TGTGCCAGCAGTGCGGGGGGCAGGAATGAGCAGTTCTTC
cdr3_aa: CASSAGGRNEQFF

v_call: TRBV7-2
cdr3_length: 15
clone_size: many
d_call: TRBD2
j_call: TRBJ2-3
cdr3_nt: TGTGCCAGCAGCCTAGCGGGGGGTAGCACAGATACGCAGTATTTT
cdr3_aa: CASSLAGGSTDTQYF

v_call: TRBV15
cdr3_length: 13
clone_size: .
d_call: .
j_call: TRBJ1-2
cdr3_nt: TGTGCCACCAGCAGAGATACCAGCTATGGCTACACCTTC
cdr3_aa: CATSRDTSYGYTF

v_call: TRBV12-3/TRBV12-4
cdr3_length: 13
clone_size: once
d_call: .
j_call: TRBJ1-2
cdr3_nt: TGTGCCAGCAGGCGGGGAAACAACTATGGCTACACCTTC
cdr3_aa: CASRRGNNYGYTF

v_call: TRBV20-1
cdr3_length: 14
clone_size: .
d_call: TRBD1
j_call: TRBJ1-1
cdr3_nt: TGCAGTGCTAGGAAGGGGGCCATGAACACTGAAGCTTTCTTT
cdr3_aa: CSARKGAMNTEAFF

v_call: TRBV20-1
cdr3_length: 14
clone_size: .
d_call: TRBD1
j_call: TRBJ2-3
cdr3_nt: TGCAGTGCTAGCCGGGACAGGGCAACAGATACGCAGTATTTT
cdr3_aa: CSASRDRATDTQYF